This T cell receptor beta chain is drawn from a study of shared T cell receptors in the human thymus. This CDR3 is 15 amino acids long. The germline gives CDR1 MNHNS, CDR2 SASEGT. The V end lost 5 bases, the J end lost 3 bases, and 17 bases lay between the germline ends. Sequencing used immunoSEQ multiplex PCR; TCRdb keeps in-frame clones, though not all of them. The profile covers 500,000 to 750,000 clones, with approximately 87% appearing a single time and approximately 0.011% taken by the ten largest. These sequences were also reported in another study, on human thymus T cells. That report adds: Donor material was obtained from healthy Finnish infants undergoing corrective surgery for congenital heart defects. Thymus pieces cut out during corrective heart surgery were the tissue that was used. Thymic and blood repertoires showed apparently biased V and J gene usage. The related literature has documented a marked overlap of thymic repertoires among unrelated individuals.

The TCR originated in a boy under three years old with a congenital heart defect. Specimen: thymocytes. The V call is TRBV6-1, the J call TRBJ2-7; tentatively, D is TRBD2 (5 bases). The CDR3 sequence: CASSPREGVYYEQYF. In DNA form, the CDR3 reads TGTGCCAGCAGTCCTAGAGAGGGAGTCTACTACGAGCAGTACTTC.